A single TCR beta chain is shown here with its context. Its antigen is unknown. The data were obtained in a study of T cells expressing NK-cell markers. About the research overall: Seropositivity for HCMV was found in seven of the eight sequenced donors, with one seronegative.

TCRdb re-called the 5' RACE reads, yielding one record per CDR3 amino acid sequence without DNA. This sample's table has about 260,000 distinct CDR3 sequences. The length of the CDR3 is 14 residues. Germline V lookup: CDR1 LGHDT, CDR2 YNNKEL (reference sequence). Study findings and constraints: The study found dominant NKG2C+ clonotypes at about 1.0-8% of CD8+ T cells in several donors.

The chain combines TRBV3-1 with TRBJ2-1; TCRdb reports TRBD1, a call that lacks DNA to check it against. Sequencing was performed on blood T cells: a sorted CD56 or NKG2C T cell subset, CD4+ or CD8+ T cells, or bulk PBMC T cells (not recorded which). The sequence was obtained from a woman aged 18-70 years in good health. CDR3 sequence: CASSQVEAAPEQFF.